This record concerns one T cell receptor (beta chain) sequence. Its antigen is not identified. This sample was included in a study of T cell responses to AZD1222 COVID-19 vaccine. General study points: Compared with day 0, the breadth and depth of the Spike-specific TCR repertoire rose significantly after two doses of AZD1222. Donors skewed white British and female; clonal diversity was possibly underestimated. Seropositive AZD1222 recipients at baseline numbered only five or six. Researchers took repertoire samples only after the peak T cell response had come.

The repertoire was sequenced with immunoSEQ multiplex PCR; TCRdb's copy has only in-frame clones and lacks some. The sample consists of about 140,000 clones, roughly 88% of them appearing once. Germline V lookup: CDR1 KGHDR, CDR2 SFDVKD. Unmatched junction bases numbered 8, after V lost 4 bases and J lost 4 bases. The CDR3 extends over 18 amino acids. The chain is built from TRBV24-1 and TRBJ2-1; TRBD2 aligns across 14 bases. The specimen was peripheral blood, collected 28 days after the second dose of the MenACWY control vaccine. The source is an adult who received the MenACWY meningococcal vaccine as a control. CDR3 nucleotides: TGTGCCACCAGTGACCCGGGACTAGCGGGAGCCCCGTACAATGAGCAGTTCTTC. It yields the protein CATSDPGLAGAPYNEQFF.